The next 29 T cell receptor beta chains were all read from a single sample in a study of shared clonotypes between healthy human individuals. This table comes from immunoSEQ multiplex PCR, and its TCRdb copy is limited to in-frame clones, with some not included. The profile shows roughly 1,000,000 clones, approximately 78% of them singletons. Sequenced input: memory CD4+ T cells from PBMCs. Noted subset: CD45RA-negative fraction. The receptors here all came from a man between 18 and 29 years old in good health. Some clones in this sample may be carry-over from other donors' samples.

The V and J genes are TRBV27 and TRBJ2-1; D unresolved. V lost 5 bases, J lost 2 bases, and 7 bases lay in between. The V gene's germline CDR1 is MNHEY and CDR2 SMNVEV (reference sequence). The CDR3 extends over 13 amino acids. The CDR3 bases are TGTGCCAGCAGTCGAAGGGCCTACAATGAGCAGTTCTTC. This translates into CASSRRAYNEQFF.

This chain connects TRBV19 to TRBJ1-5, with unresolved D. The V end lost 9 bases, the J end lost 5 bases, and 20 bases lay between the germline ends. This CDR3 comprises 15 residues. CDR1 is LNHDA, CDR2 SQIVND, per germline (reference sequence). CDR3 residues: CASTTLSLDHQPQHF. Written as DNA, the CDR3 is TGTGCCAGCACAACTTTGTCTTTGGATCATCAGCCCCAGCATTTT.

The genes are TRBV5-1 and TRBJ2-5, with no clear D. The CDR3 spans 13 residues. V gave up 0 bases and J gave up 3 bases, with 6 bases separating them. Germline V gene lookup returns CDR1 SGHRS and CDR2 YFSETQ. Written as DNA, the CDR3 is TGCGCCAGCAGCTTGGAGGCTGAAGAGACCCAGTACTTC. Amino acids: CASSLEAEETQYF.

This clone was seen ten or more times. Other nucleotide sequences in the sample specify the same CDR3. The V and J genes are TRBV5-8 and TRBJ2-1; weak D call: TRBD2 (6 bases). The V end lost 4 bases, the J end lost 6 bases, and 17 bases lay between the germline ends. Germline-derived CDR1 and CDR2 are SGHTS and YDEGEE. This CDR3 region has 15 residues. The CDR3 DNA sequence: TGTGCCAGCAGCCCCGGGACTTTCCAATCCAATGAGCAGTTCTTC. This translates into CASSPGTFQSNEQFF.

This clone was detected a few times. In DNA, the CDR3 is TGCAGCGTTGAAGATGGGGGGAGGTCCTACGAGCAGTACTTC. Its translation: CSVEDGGRSYEQYF. The chain is built from TRBV29-1 and TRBJ2-7; possible D gene TRBD2, 6 bases. The V gene's germline CDR1 is SQVTM and CDR2 ANQGSEA. This CDR3 has 14 residues. V lost 0 bases to trimming and J lost 1 base, with 10 bases between them.

The chain links TRBV11-2 to TRBJ2-1; TRBD1 matches 9 bases. CDR1 is SGHAT and CDR2 is FQNNGV in the germline V gene. The CDR3 is 15 residues long. V trimming: 6 bases; J trimming: 3 bases; junction bases outside the gene matches: 6. CDR3 nucleotides: TGTGCCAGCAGACGACAGGGGGGGCTCTACAATGAGCAGTTCTTC. This gives the protein CASRRQGGLYNEQFF.

As for this clone: An end of the junction does not agree with germline; a read error may underlie this. Different DNA sequences within this sample yield the same CDR3. The J gene is TRBJ1-3, the V gene TRBV6-5; a possible D gene is TRBD1 (5 bases). Germline CDR1 and CDR2: MNHEY and SVGAGI. This CDR3 has 15 amino acids. In DNA form, the CDR3 reads TGCGCCAGCAGTTACGCCGGGGGGGCTGGAAACACCATATATTTT. Protein: CASSYAGGAGNTIYF.

The chain uses TRBV10-3 and TRBJ1-2, with D perhaps TRBD1 (5 bases). Trimming pared 2 bases from V and 4 bases from J, leaving 8 bases between. The CDR3 has 13 amino acids. From germline, CDR1 is ENHRY and CDR2 SYGVKD. This CDR3 is CAISEIQGYGYTF. In DNA, the CDR3 is TGTGCCATCAGTGAGATCCAGGGCTATGGCTACACCTTC.

Note on this clone: With only one base between it and a far larger clone, this is likely a read error. Within the sample, other DNA sequences also encode this same CDR3. The V call is TRBV27, the J call TRBJ2-1; possible D gene TRBD2, 6 bases. This CDR3 spans 14 amino acids. The V gene lost 5 bases and the J gene lost 5 bases, with 13 bases spanning the gap. Germline CDR1 is MNHEY and CDR2 is SMNVEV (reference sequence). CDR3 amino acids: CASSRGLGDNEQFF. The CDR3, as DNA: TGTGCCAGCAGTCGGGGACTCGGGGACAATGAGCAGTTCTTC.

The chain carries TRBV5-1 and TRBJ2-5; D gene unclear. Germline V gives CDR1 SGHRS, CDR2 YFSETQ. The CDR3 spans 13 residues. V lost 2 bases to trimming and J lost 2 bases, with 7 bases between them. The CDR3 protein is CASSFISQETQYF. CDR3 bases: TGCGCCAGCAGCTTCATCAGTCAAGAGACCCAGTACTTC.

The chain couples TRBV9 to TRBJ2-3; D not certain. The germline V and J ends were trimmed by 0 bases and 2 bases, with 10 bases remaining between them. The CDR3 extends over 15 amino acids. Germline CDR1 reads SGDLS; CDR2 reads YYNGEE. CDR3 bases: TGTGCCAGCAGCGTAGCACCCGCCCTCACAGATACGCAGTATTTT. The encoded protein is CASSVAPALTDTQYF.

The rearrangement links TRBV4-3 to TRBJ1-1; D gene unclear. The germline gives CDR1 LGHNA, CDR2 YSLEER. The CDR3 extends over 15 amino acids. The V and J ends lost 0 bases and 3 bases respectively, with 11 bases between them. As DNA, the CDR3 is TGCGCCAGCAGCCAAGACCCGAGGTCGGACACTGAAGCTTTCTTT. It translates to CASSQDPRSDTEAFF.

This sequence joins TRBV6-5 and TRBJ2-7; tentatively, D is TRBD1 (6 bases). The V gene's germline CDR1 is MNHEY and CDR2 SVGAGI. The CDR3 loop spans 15 amino acids. Trimming shortened V by 6 bases and J by 2 bases, and 17 bases separated the two germline ends. The chain's CDR3 is CASSPGTHPPYEQYF. DNA for the CDR3: TGTGCCAGCAGCCCCGGGACACACCCTCCCTACGAGCAGTACTTC.

The chain carries TRBV2 and TRBJ1-1; 9 bases agree with TRBD1. This CDR3 spans 13 amino acids. Germline V gene data show CDR1 as SNHLY and CDR2 as FYNNEI. Unmatched junction bases numbered 3, after V lost 9 bases and J lost 1 base. CDR3 in DNA: TGTGCCAGTGACAGGGGGTCGAACACTGAAGCTTTCTTT. As protein: CASDRGSNTEAFF. The whole variable domain, filled in from reference TRBV2 and TRBJ1-1, reads EPEVTQTPSHQVTQMGQEVILRCVPISNHLYFYWYRQILGQKVEFLVSFYNNEISEKSEIFDDQFSVERPDGSNFTLKIRSTKLEDSAMYFCASDRGSNTEAFFGQGTRLTVV.

The chain combines TRBV4-2 with TRBJ2-3, with 7 bases that match TRBD1. With 4 bases clipped from V and 0 bases from J, the junction kept 4 bases outside the gene matches. Germline V CDR1 and CDR2: LGHNA, YNFKEQ. The CDR3 extends over 15 amino acids. CDR3 sequence reads: CASSPPQGSTDTQYF. The DNA for the CDR3 is TGTGCCAGCAGCCCGCCACAGGGGAGCACAGATACGCAGTATTTT.

V and J are TRBV2 and TRBJ2-5; maybe TRBD2 (6 bases). From germline, CDR1 is SNHLY and CDR2 FYNNEI. The CDR3 runs 13 residues. Trimming stripped 4 bases from V and 4 bases from J, with 10 bases between. In DNA form, the CDR3 reads TGTGCCAGCAGTGGATACGGGGGAGAGACCCAGTACTTC. As protein: CASSGYGGETQYF.

The chain employs TRBV27 and TRBJ1-5; a possible D gene is TRBD1 (6 bases). The V gene lost 8 bases and the J gene lost 2 bases, with 7 bases spanning the gap. The CDR3 spans 12 residues. Germline CDR1 is MNHEY and CDR2 is SMNVEV (reference sequence). CDR3: CASGGGNQPQHF. CDR3 sequence (DNA): TGTGCCAGCGGGGGCGGCAATCAGCCCCAGCATTTT.

This clone was seen once. J is TRBJ1-2 and V is TRBV11-2; D remains unclear. The CDR3 has 13 amino acids. Trimming cost V 3 bases and J 8 bases, with 13 bases left between them. From germline, CDR1 is SGHAT and CDR2 FQNNGV. CDR3 residues: CASSFSESGGYTF. CDR3 sequence (DNA): TGTGCCAGCAGCTTTTCGGAGTCTGGAGGCTACACCTTC.

The V gene is TRBV5-1, the J gene TRBJ2-7, with D perhaps matching TRBD1 (5 bases). The CDR3 covers 17 residues. Trimming left V 6 bases short and J 0 bases short, with 22 bases between. Germline V gene data show CDR1 as SGHRS and CDR2 as YFSETQ. CDR3 residues: CASTNRRGAEASYEQYF. CDR3 sequence (DNA): TGCGCCAGCACCAACCGTCGTGGGGCTGAAGCCTCCTACGAGCAGTACTTC. The whole variable domain, remainder taken from reference TRBV5-1 and TRBJ2-7, is KAGVTQTPRYLIKTRGQQVTLSCSPISGHRSVSWYQQTPGQGLQFLFEYFSETQRNKGNFPGRFSGRQFSNSRSEMNVSTLELGDSALYLCASTNRRGAEASYEQYFGPGTRLTVT.

The V gene is TRBV5-1, the J gene TRBJ2-7, with D unresolved. This CDR3 comprises 13 residues. Germline lookup yields CDR1 SGHRS and CDR2 YFSETQ. V shed 4 bases and J shed 6 bases, with 14 bases lying between them. CDR3 sequence (DNA): TGCGCCAGCAGCGAATTCAAATGGGGCGAGCAGTACTTC. The encoded protein is CASSEFKWGEQYF.

The chain's CDR3 is CASSLEHLSGETQYF. Here the CDR3 DNA reads TGCGCCAGCAGCTTGGAACACCTGTCCGGAGAGACCCAGTACTTC. This chain links TRBV5-1 with TRBJ2-5, with D uncertain. The CDR3 length is 15 residues. The V end was cut by 0 bases, the J end by 4 bases, with 13 bases between. Per germline, CDR1 SGHRS and CDR2 YFSETQ.

The gene calls are TRBV10-3 and TRBJ2-1, with a tentative D call TRBD1 (5 bases). The CDR3 is 15 amino acids. CDR1 and CDR2 from the germline V gene are ENHRY and SYGVKD. The V end was cut by 10 bases, the J end by 2 bases, with 18 bases between. The CDR3 nucleotides are TGTGCCAGCAACCCGACAGTCCCCCCCTACAATGAGCAGTTCTTC. This translates into CASNPTVPPYNEQFF.

The chain uses TRBV10-3 and TRBJ1-1; 7 bases match TRBD1. CDR3 length: 15 amino acids. The germline gives CDR1 ENHRY, CDR2 SYGVKD. V lost 2 bases, J lost 1 base, and 4 bases stayed unmatched. The CDR3 loop reads CAISEAQGENTEAFF. For the CDR3, the DNA is TGTGCCATCAGTGAGGCCCAGGGGGAGAACACTGAAGCTTTCTTT.

There are a few counts of this clone. The chain uses TRBV5-1 and TRBJ1-2; 7 bases fit TRBD1. CDR3 length: 14 residues. V was pared by 1 base and J by 4 bases, with 4 bases of the junction left unmatched. Germline CDR1 and CDR2: SGHRS and YFSETQ. Here the CDR3 reads CASSLSGQSYGYTF. As DNA, the CDR3 is TGCGCCAGCAGCTTGTCGGGACAGTCCTATGGCTACACCTTC.

CDR3 coding DNA: TGCAGCGTTGATGGACTAAGAGGGGAAGGAGGCTACGAGCAGTACTTC. This translates into CSVDGLRGEGGYEQYF. This sequence joins TRBV29-1 and TRBJ2-7; maybe TRBD2 (6 bases). Trimming stripped 3 bases from V and 3 bases from J, with 21 bases between. CDR3 length: 16 residues. The germline V gene has CDR1 SQVTM and CDR2 ANQGSEA.

This clone was detected a few times. The rearrangement joins TRBV19 to TRBJ1-1, with a possible D match to TRBD1 (6 bases). The CDR3 is made up of 14 amino acids. The germline V gene has CDR1 LNHDA and CDR2 SQIVND (reference sequence). V dropped 6 bases and J dropped 2 bases, with 13 bases sitting between them. The CDR3 nucleotides read TGTGCCAGTAGCCCTACAGGGTATAACACTGAAGCTTTCTTT. This codes for CASSPTGYNTEAFF.

This chain links TRBV5-4 with TRBJ2-1; D possibly corresponds to TRBD1 (6 bases). Trimming cost V 4 bases and J 10 bases, with 21 bases left between them. Per the germline V gene, CDR1 is SGHNT and CDR2 is YYREEE (reference sequence). The CDR3 has 15 residues. CDR3 residues: CASSQTAGAGSEQFF. For the CDR3, the DNA is TGTGCCAGCAGCCAAACGGCAGGGGCGGGTAGCGAGCAGTTCTTC. The full variable domain, rest sourced from reference TRBV5-4 and TRBJ2-1, is ETGVTQSPTHLIKTRGQQVTLRCSSQSGHNTVSWYQQALGQGPQFIFQYYREEENGRGNFPPRFSGLQFPNYSSELNVNALELDDSALYLCASSQTAGAGSEQFFGPGTRLTVL.

The rearrangement uses TRBV5-8 and TRBJ1-3, with D possibly being TRBD1 (6 bases). V lost 3 bases to trimming and J lost 5 bases, with 15 bases between them. Germline V gene sequence: CDR1 SGHTS, CDR2 YDEGEE. The CDR3 loop spans 15 amino acids. CDR3 loop: CASSSRRTVRNTIYF. Here the CDR3 DNA reads TGTGCCAGCAGCTCCCGGCGGACAGTTCGAAACACCATATATTTT.

The rearrangement links TRBV27 to TRBJ2-3; TRBD1 matches 8 bases. Germline CDR1 reads MNHEY; CDR2 reads SMNVEV (reference sequence). The CDR3 sequence is 17 residues long. V gave up 3 bases and J gave up 1 base; unmatched junction bases: 9. The CDR3 reads CASSFRIGTGGTDTQYF. CDR3 DNA: TGTGCCAGCAGTTTTAGAATCGGGACAGGAGGCACAGATACGCAGTATTTT.